This TCR beta chain was recovered during a study of PD-L1 blockade in urothelial cancer. Study summary: In the patient group, most of the roughly 30 were males with bladder-origin urothelial cancer. Patients had undergone 0 to 3 prior chemotherapy regimens. Peripheral blood specimens exhibited a median yield of approximately 150,000 T cells.

Only in-frame clones appear in the TCRdb table, and some are missing; sequencing was by immunoSEQ multiplex PCR. The sample lists fewer than 80,000 clones, around 81% seen once, with 3.2% in the top ten. The sample's time point: pretreatment peripheral blood. Each individual provided 1 to 8 samples (taken pretreatment and on-treatment). The CDR3 totals 13 residues. V gave up 6 bases and J gave up 6 bases; unmatched junction bases: 6. Germline CDR1 and CDR2: LNHDA and SQIVND (reference sequence). V usage is TRBV19 and J usage is TRBJ1-2; 8 bases map to TRBD1. The receptor was derived from a man in his 70s with urothelial cancer. The sample here was PBMCs, taken around atezolizumab (anti-PD-L1) treatment. The CDR3: CASSLLDRDGYTF. The DNA of the CDR3 is TGTGCCAGTAGCCTACTGGACAGGGATGGCTACACCTTC.